The 10 T cell receptor beta chains below come from one sample, sequenced in a study of somatic mutations in cytotoxic T cells in rheumatoid arthritis. Sequenced by immunoSEQ multiplex PCR; TCRdb stores in-frame clones only, minus some. The top ten clones hold more than 8% of a sample with roughly 30,000 clones, about 87% of them seen once. The sample comprised CD8+ T cells sorted from blood. Source of these receptors: an adult with rheumatoid arthritis.

The chain carries TRBV7-3 and TRBJ2-7; D remains unclear. The ends were cut back, 8 bases at V and 0 bases at J, with 5 bases in the middle. The CDR3 has 11 residues. Germline CDR1 and CDR2: SGHTA and FQGTGA. The CDR3 reads CASLISYEQYF. For the CDR3, the DNA is TGTGCCAGCCTTATCTCCTACGAGCAGTACTTC.

This clone turned up a few times. The chain recombines TRBV28 with TRBJ1-6, with D maybe TRBD1 (5 bases). CDR3 size: 14 residues. CDR1 MDHEN and CDR2 SYDVKM come from the germline V gene. With 2 bases removed from V and 10 bases from J, the gap between germline ends came to 12 bases. CDR3 in amino acids: CASSLTGDGSPLHF. DNA of the CDR3: TGTGCCAGCAGTTTAACCGGGGACGGATCACCCCTCCACTTT.

This clone occurred once. This sequence joins TRBV4-1 and TRBJ2-7; the D is unclear. Germline V lookup: CDR1 MGHRA, CDR2 YSYEKL. The CDR3 is 11 residues long. V lost 5 bases and J 4 bases, leaving 6 bases between the germline ends. DNA for the CDR3: TGCGCCAGCAGCTCCCTTTACGAGCAGTACTTC. This codes for CASSSLYEQYF.

V gene TRBV6-5 combines with J gene TRBJ1-3; D is unclear. Per the germline V gene, CDR1 is MNHEY and CDR2 is SVGAGI. The CDR3 is made up of 13 amino acids. V was cut by 2 bases and J by 2 bases, with 4 bases left in between. CDR3 sequence: CASSYAAGNTIYF. The CDR3 DNA is TGTGCCAGCAGTTACGCAGCTGGAAACACCATATATTTT.

This clone was recorded only once. The chain links TRBV6-5 to TRBJ1-5; TRBD1 matches at 8 bases. With V trimmed by 6 bases and J by 0 bases, 4 bases remained unmatched. The CDR3 runs 15 residues. CDR1 MNHEY and CDR2 SVGAGI come from the germline V gene. The CDR3 bases are TGTGCCAGCAGCCCGGACAGGGTTAGCAATCAGCCCCAGCATTTT. Translated: CASSPDRVSNQPQHF.

The chain carries TRBV28 and TRBJ1-5; possible D gene TRBD1, 5 bases. This CDR3 is 15 amino acids long. CDR1 is MDHEN and CDR2 is SYDVKM in the germline V gene. With 5 bases removed from V and 4 bases from J, the gap between germline ends came to 15 bases. The CDR3 spells CASSPLVGGNQPQHF. CDR3 nucleotides: TGTGCCAGCAGTCCCTTGGTGGGGGGGAATCAGCCCCAGCATTTT.

The chain couples TRBV6-6 to TRBJ1-2; D unclear. V shed 3 bases and J shed 5 bases, with 13 bases lying between them. Germline V gene lookup returns CDR1 MNHNY and CDR2 SVGAGI (reference sequence). The CDR3 has 14 amino acids. DNA for the CDR3: TGTGCCAGCAGTTATGAGCGGGGAAGTTATGGCTACACCTTC. Translation: CASSYERGSYGYTF.

The V gene is TRBV5-1, the J gene TRBJ1-5; D might be TRBD1 (5 bases). The CDR3 is 17 residues long. V lost 0 bases and J 1 base, leaving 14 bases between the germline ends. CDR1 and CDR2 (germline): SGHRS, YFSETQ. CDR3 DNA: TGCGCCAGCAGCTTGGTTCCGAGGGGCGCCAGCAATCAGCCCCAGCATTTT. Encoded protein: CASSLVPRGASNQPQHF.

V and J are TRBV28 and TRBJ2-7; either TRBD1 or TRBD2 may fit D (5 bases each). Germline V gene lookup returns CDR1 MDHEN and CDR2 SYDVKM. The CDR3 contains 16 residues. The V end lost 2 bases, the J end lost 2 bases, and 16 bases lay between the germline ends. The CDR3 here is CASSLVLGTDTYEQYF. CDR3 nucleotide sequence: TGTGCCAGCAGTTTAGTCCTGGGGACCGATACCTACGAGCAGTACTTC.

The genes are TRBV7-9 and TRBJ2-7; TRBD1 is a possible D gene (5 bases). The CDR3 totals 14 residues. Per the germline V gene, CDR1 is SEHNR and CDR2 is FQNEAQ (reference sequence). V shed 5 bases and J shed 2 bases, with 13 bases lying between them. Here the CDR3 DNA reads TGTGCCAGCAGCCTGACAGTATCACCCTACGAGCAGTACTTC. Encoded protein: CASSLTVSPYEQYF.